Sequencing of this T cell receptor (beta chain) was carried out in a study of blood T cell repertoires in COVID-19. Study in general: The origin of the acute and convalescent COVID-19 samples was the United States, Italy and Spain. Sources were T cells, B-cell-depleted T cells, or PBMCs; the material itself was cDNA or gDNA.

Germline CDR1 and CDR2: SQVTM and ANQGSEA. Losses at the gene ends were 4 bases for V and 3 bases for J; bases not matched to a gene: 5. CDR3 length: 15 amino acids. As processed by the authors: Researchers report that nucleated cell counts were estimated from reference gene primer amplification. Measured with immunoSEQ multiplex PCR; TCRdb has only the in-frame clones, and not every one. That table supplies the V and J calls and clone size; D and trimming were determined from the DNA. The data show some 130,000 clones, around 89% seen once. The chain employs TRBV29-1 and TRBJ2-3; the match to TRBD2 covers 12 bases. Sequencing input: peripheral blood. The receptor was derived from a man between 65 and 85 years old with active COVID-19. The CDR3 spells CSVALGLAGTDTQYF. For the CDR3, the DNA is TGCAGCGTTGCGTTAGGACTAGCGGGGACAGATACGCAGTATTTT.